This TCR beta chain was documented in a study of OX40 agonist ivuxolimab in advanced cancers. The CDR3 consists of 13 residues. V was shortened by 8 bases and J by 2 bases, with 13 bases between the two germline ends. Looked up from germline, CDR1 is MDHEN and CDR2 is SYDVKM. TCRdb keeps only in-frame clones here, not all; method: immunoSEQ multiplex PCR. The table includes some 54,000 clones, nearly 80% detected once. The source material was CD4+ or CD8+ T cells sorted from blood, sampled in a trial of the OX40 agonist ivuxolimab. The rearrangement links TRBV28 to TRBJ2-7; perhaps TRBD2 as D (6 bases). This TCR came from an adult with an advanced solid tumor such as melanoma, head and neck, liver or kidney cancer. The CDR3 DNA reads as TGTGCCAGCCTCCGGGGGTCACCCTACGAGCAGTACTTC. It translates to CASLRGSPYEQYF. Combining the CDR3 with reference TRBV28 and TRBJ2-7 gives the whole variable domain DVKVTQSSRYLVKRTGEKVFLECVQDMDHENMFWYRQDPGLGLRLIYFSYDVKMKEKGDIPEGYSVSREKKERFSLILESASTNQTSMYLCASLRGSPYEQYFGPGTRLTVT.